These 20 T cell receptor beta chains were sequenced from one sample in a study of vaccination and CD4 T cells after COVID-19. Treatment noted: roughly ten-day PBMC culture with coronavirus spike peptide pools or control peptides (ViraFEST assay). No antigen has been assigned to these receptors. Sequence data for DNA of cultured CD4+ T cells were generated by the Oncomine TCR Beta short-read assay. TCRdb called the PCR reads again in MiXCR, with one record for every CDR3 protein. This table holds around 15,000 distinct CDR3 sequences, under 65% found once. Sequences were obtained from CD4+ T cells from blood, cultured in vitro. These receptors came from a human donor who had recovered from COVID-19.

A few counts support this clonotype. The chain is built from TRBV7-2 and TRBJ1-1; D not certain. V was cut by 5 bases and J by 1 base, with 8 bases left in between. The V gene's germline CDR1 is SGHTA and CDR2 FQGNSA. This CDR3 contains 13 residues. CDR3 protein: CASSAQRNTEAFF. The CDR3, as DNA: TGTGCCAGCAGCGCACAGAGGAACACTGAAGCTTTCTTT.

The V and J genes are TRBV7-2 and TRBJ1-1; no clear D. The CDR3 spans 11 residues. Germline loops: CDR1 SGHTA, CDR2 FQGNSA. V was pared by 5 bases and J by 7 bases, with 8 bases between. For the CDR3, the DNA is TGTGCCAGCAGCAGCACGATTGAAGCTTTCTTT. It specifies CASSSTIEAFF.

The rearrangement joins TRBV11-2 to TRBJ1-6; no reliable D call. The germline gives CDR1 SGHAT, CDR2 FQNNGV. V gave up 1 base and J gave up 0 bases, with 4 bases separating them. This CDR3 is 15 amino acids long. The CDR3 DNA follows: TGTGCCAGCAGCTTAGCAGGCTCCTATAATTCACCCCTCCACTTT. This codes for CASSLAGSYNSPLHF.

The chain links TRBV20-1 to TRBJ2-7, with a weak D call TRBD2 (6 bases). V lost 6 bases, J lost 0 bases, and 9 bases lay in between. Germline assignment: CDR1 DFQATT and CDR2 SNEGSKA (reference sequence). The CDR3 consists of 12 residues. The CDR3 DNA reads TGCAGTGCAGGGACTCTCTCCTACGAGCAGTACTTC. This codes for CSAGTLSYEQYF.

The chain carries TRBV19 and TRBJ1-5; D not resolved. V gave up 1 base and J gave up 1 base, with 23 bases separating them. CDR3 length: 20 residues. CDR1 LNHDA and CDR2 SQIVND come from the germline V gene (reference sequence). CDR3 DNA sequence: TGTGCCAGTAGTATAGCGCTTAGGACTCCTTTAGGCGCGAGCAATCAGCCCCAGCATTTT. This translates into CASSIALRTPLGASNQPQHF.

This clonotype has a single count. V is TRBV18 and J is TRBJ1-5; TRBD1 agrees at 7 bases. Germline CDR1 is KGHSH and CDR2 is LQKENI. Unmatched junction bases numbered 6, after V lost 6 bases and J lost 4 bases. The CDR3 is made up of 14 amino acids. CDR3 in DNA: TGTGCCAGCTCCCTATACAGGGGAAATCAGCCCCAGCATTTT. As protein: CASSLYRGNQPQHF.

This clonotype was detected a few times. The gene calls are TRBV6-2 or TRBV6-3 and TRBJ1-1; no firm D call. V lost 0 bases and J lost 1, with 3 bases in between. Germline V lookup: CDR1 MNHEY, CDR2 SVGEGT. The CDR3 is made up of 13 amino acids. CDR3: CASSYSENTEAFF. In DNA, the CDR3 is TGTGCCAGCAGTTACTCCGAGAACACTGAAGCTTTCTTT.

This chain connects TRBV5-4 to TRBJ2-7, with 7 nucleotides matching TRBD1. Trimming cost V 0 bases and J 3 bases; bases outside gene matches: 3. CDR1 SGHNT and CDR2 YYREEE come from the germline V gene (reference sequence). CDR3 length equals 14 residues. CDR3 amino acids: CASSLDPGGYEQYF. The CDR3 nucleotides are TGTGCCAGCAGCTTGGATCCAGGGGGCTACGAGCAGTACTTC.

This clonotype was counted only a few times. The gene calls are TRBV11-3 and TRBJ2-7; D perhaps matches TRBD2 (5 bases). Germline V gives CDR1 SGHNT, CDR2 YENEEA. V was cut by 0 bases and J by 3 bases, with 9 bases left in between. The CDR3 spans 14 residues. CDR3 sequence: CASSLDGGIYEQYF. The DNA for the CDR3 is TGTGCCAGCAGCTTAGACGGAGGTATCTACGAGCAGTACTTC.

This CDR3 reads CASSQIDRGRNYGYTF. DNA for the CDR3: TGTGCCAGCAGCCAAATTGACAGGGGAAGGAACTATGGCTACACCTTC. The rearrangement joins TRBV4-2 to TRBJ1-2, with 8 bases lining up with TRBD1. Germline lookup yields CDR1 LGHNA and CDR2 YNFKEQ. Losses at the gene ends were 2 bases for V and 2 bases for J; bases not matched to a gene: 7. This CDR3 contains 16 residues.

This clonotype has just a few counts. This rearrangement joins TRBV7-9 to TRBJ1-2; 8 bases fit TRBD1. V shed 5 bases and J 4 bases; nucleotides not matched to a gene: 6. This CDR3 region has 14 residues. The germline CDR1 and CDR2 sequences are SEHNR and FQNEAQ (reference sequence). The chain's CDR3 is CASSPRDRLYGYTF. CDR3 nucleotide sequence: TGTGCCAGCAGCCCCCGGGACAGGCTCTATGGCTACACCTTC.

The chain combines TRBV7-9 with TRBJ1-4, with TRBD1 as a possible D gene (5 bases). Trimming pared 1 base from V and 8 bases from J, leaving 14 bases between. In germline, CDR1 is SEHNR, CDR2 FQNEAQ (reference sequence). The length of the CDR3 is 15 residues. CDR3 sequence reads: CASSLVAGGGEKLFF. The CDR3 coding sequence is TGTGCCAGCAGCTTAGTTGCGGGGGGAGGCGAAAAACTGTTTTTT. The entire variable domain, with the rest obtained from reference TRBV7-9 and TRBJ1-4, is as follows: DTGVSQNPRHKITKRGQNVTFRCDPISEHNRLYWYRQTLGQGPEFLTYFQNEAQLEKSRLLSDRFSAERPKGSFSTLEIQRTEQGDSAMYLCASSLVAGGGEKLFFGSGTQLSVL.

The chain uses TRBV5-1 and TRBJ2-7; the D gene is possibly TRBD1 (5 bases). Germline loops: CDR1 SGHRS, CDR2 YFSETQ. The CDR3 spans 15 residues. V was shortened by 1 base and J by 3 bases, with 14 bases between the two germline ends. The CDR3: CASSLPGHPVYEQYF. The DNA for the CDR3 is TGCGCCAGCAGCTTGCCCGGACATCCAGTCTACGAGCAGTACTTC. The entire variable domain, with the rest obtained from reference TRBV5-1 and TRBJ2-7, is as follows: KAGVTQTPRYLIKTRGQQVTLSCSPISGHRSVSWYQQTPGQGLQFLFEYFSETQRNKGNFPGRFSGRQFSNSRSEMNVSTLELGDSALYLCASSLPGHPVYEQYFGPGTRLTVT.

This clonotype was counted a single time. This chain connects TRBV20-1 to TRBJ2-7, with a weak D call TRBD2 (6 bases). Germline CDR1 is DFQATT and CDR2 is SNEGSKA (reference sequence). Between the trimmed V and J ends, which lost 3 bases and 5 bases, there was a span of 17 bases. CDR3 length: 14 amino acids. As DNA, the CDR3 is TGCAGTGCTAGGCCGTTTAGCGGCGGGAACGAGCAGTACTTC. Protein product: CSARPFSGGNEQYF.

The chain links TRBV27 to TRBJ2-7; 7 bases line up with TRBD1. There are 14 residues in the CDR3. With 6 bases clipped from V and 1 base from J, the junction kept 6 bases outside the gene matches. The germline CDR1 and CDR2 sequences are MNHEY and SMNVEV (reference sequence). CDR3 sequence (DNA): TGTGCCAGCAGAATGGGGACAGTATCCTACGAGCAGTACTTC. It specifies CASRMGTVSYEQYF.

Here the CDR3 DNA reads TGCAGCGTGGAGGGACAGGGGGATGGCTACACCTTC. As protein: CSVEGQGDGYTF. This chain connects TRBV29-1 to TRBJ1-2, with 11 bases identical to TRBD1. There are 12 residues in the CDR3. The V gene end was trimmed by 6 bases and the J gene end by 6 bases; junction bases not matched to a gene: 3. CDR1 and CDR2 (germline): SQVTM, ANQGSEA. The full variable domain, rest sourced from reference TRBV29-1 and TRBJ1-2, is SAVISQKPSRDICQRGTSLTIQCQVDSQVTMMFWYRQQPGQSLTLIATANQGSEATYESGFVIDKFPISRPNLTFSTLTVSNMSPEDSSIYLCSVEGQGDGYTFGSGTRLTVV.

The chain links TRBV6-1 to TRBJ2-7, with D possibly TRBD2 on 6 matching bases. Germline loops: CDR1 MNHNS, CDR2 SASEGT. V was shortened by 10 bases and J by 1 base, with 17 bases between the two germline ends. CDR3 length equals 14 residues. The CDR3 DNA follows: TGTGCCACCACTCGGGACTTCCTATCCTACGAGCAGTACTTC. This sequence encodes CATTRDFLSYEQYF.

The chain combines TRBV25-1 with TRBJ1-2; TRBD1 is a possible D gene (6 bases). V was clipped by 3 bases and J by 4 bases, with 15 bases between them. The germline V gene has CDR1 MGHDK and CDR2 SYGVNS. This CDR3 is 15 amino acids long. The CDR3 sequence: CASSDLQGGFYGYTF. In DNA form, the CDR3 reads TGTGCCAGCAGTGACTTACAGGGAGGGTTCTATGGCTACACCTTC.

The chain has TRBV6-1 and TRBJ2-1, with 11 bases that match TRBD2. The germline V gene encodes CDR1 MNHNS and CDR2 SASEGT. The V and J ends lost 10 bases and 7 bases, in that order; junction bases with no gene match: 9. The CDR3 contains 14 residues. The CDR3 coding sequence is TGTGCCACTAGCGGGAGGACCAATAGGAATGAGCAGTTCTTC. Amino acid sequence: CATSGRTNRNEQFF.

The chain is built from TRBV7-2 and TRBJ2-2; possible D gene TRBD2, 6 bases. There are 15 residues in the CDR3. V was shortened by 2 bases and J by 4 bases, with 11 bases between the two germline ends. Germline values: CDR1 SGHTA, CDR2 FQGNSA. The chain's CDR3 is CASSLILAATGELFF. For the CDR3, the DNA is TGTGCCAGCAGCTTAATCTTAGCGGCCACCGGGGAGCTGTTTTTT.